The subject of this entry is one TCR beta chain. Trimming stripped 1 base from V and 5 bases from J, with 18 bases between. The CDR3 is made up of 16 amino acids. CDR1 is LGHDT and CDR2 is YNNKEL in the germline V gene (reference sequence). How the authors handled the data: Quantification of nucleated cells was approximated via reference gene primer amplification. TCRdb's copy holds only in-frame clones and misses some; the assay was immunoSEQ multiplex PCR. For V, J and clone size, that table is used; D and trimming come from the DNA. The profile shows 75,000 or so clones, 88% of them singletons. This entry is derived from a study of blood T cell repertoires in COVID-19.

The rearrangement uses TRBV3-1 (or the pseudogene TRBV3-2) and TRBJ2-7; perhaps TRBD1 as D (6 bases). What was sequenced was peripheral blood. This TCR derives from a man in his 70s with acute or convalescent COVID-19. CDR3 loop: CASSQVWGQGPHEQYF. Here the CDR3 DNA reads TGTGCCAGCAGCCAAGTTTGGGGGCAGGGTCCCCACGAGCAGTACTTC.